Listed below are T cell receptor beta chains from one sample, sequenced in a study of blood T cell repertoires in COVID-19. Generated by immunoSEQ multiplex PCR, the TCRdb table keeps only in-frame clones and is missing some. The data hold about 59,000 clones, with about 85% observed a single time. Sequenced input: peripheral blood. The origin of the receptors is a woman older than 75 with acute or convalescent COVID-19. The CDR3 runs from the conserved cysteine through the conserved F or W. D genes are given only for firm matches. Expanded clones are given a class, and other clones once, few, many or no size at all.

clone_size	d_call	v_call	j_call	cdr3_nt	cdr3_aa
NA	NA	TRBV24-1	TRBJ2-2	TGTGCCACCAGTGATGGCGGGAACACCGGGGAGCTGTTTTTT	CATSDGGNTGELFF
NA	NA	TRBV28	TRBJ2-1	TGTGCCAGCAGTGTCGGACTGACCTACAATGAGCAGTTCTTC	CASSVGLTYNEQFF
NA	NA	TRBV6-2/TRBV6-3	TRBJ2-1	TGTGCCAGCAGTGAGGCCCTGAGCGGCTCCTACAATGAGCAGTTCTTC	CASSEALSGSYNEQFF
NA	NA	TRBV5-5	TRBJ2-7	TGTGCCAGCAGCTTGGGGCCAGCGGAACCCTACGAGCAGTACTTC	CASSLGPAEPYEQYF
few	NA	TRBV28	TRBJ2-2	TGTGCCAGCAGTTTAGACTACCGGAACACCGGGGAGCTGTTTTTT	CASSLDYRNTGELFF
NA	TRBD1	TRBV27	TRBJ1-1	TGTGCCAGCAGTCTCGGACAGGGGGCAGGGAACACTGAAGCTTTCTTT	CASSLGQGAGNTEAFF
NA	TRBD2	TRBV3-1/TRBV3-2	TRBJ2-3	TGTGCCAGCAGCCCTTCCGGGACTAGAGTCGGAGATACGCAGTATTTT	CASSPSGTRVGDTQYF
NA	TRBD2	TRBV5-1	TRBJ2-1	TGCGCCAGCAGCTCACCGGGACTAGGATACAATGAGCAGTTCTTC	CASSSPGLGYNEQFF
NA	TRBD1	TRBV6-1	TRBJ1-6	TGTGCCAGCGGGCCACCACAGGGGGCAAGGTCACCCCTCCACTTT	CASGPPQGARSPLHF
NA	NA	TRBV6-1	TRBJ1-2	TGTGCCAGCAGTGAAGCAAACGGGTATGGCTACACCTTC	CASSEANGYGYTF
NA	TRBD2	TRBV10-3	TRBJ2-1	TGTGCCATCAGTGAACCCGAGGGACTAGCGGGCTTTAGGGATGAGCAGTTCTTC	CAISEPEGLAGFRDEQFF
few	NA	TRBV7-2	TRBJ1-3	TGTGCCAGCAGCCGGGACTCGAGCTCTGGAAACACCATATATTTT	CASSRDSSSGNTIYF
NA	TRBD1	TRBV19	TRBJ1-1	TGTGCCAGTAGTACCCCCAGGGGGCGGGCCACTGAAGCTTTCTTT	CASSTPRGRATEAFF
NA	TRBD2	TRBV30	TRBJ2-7	TGTGCCTGGAACTCTCCCAGCGAGCGGGGGGGCCGAGAGCAGTACTTC	CAWNSPSERGGREQYF
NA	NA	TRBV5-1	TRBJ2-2	TGCGCCAGCAGCCCGCAGGCCAACACCGGGGAGCTGTTTTTT	CASSPQANTGELFF
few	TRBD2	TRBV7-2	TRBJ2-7	TGTGCCAGCAGCTTAGACCCTCGGACTAGCGGAGACTACGAGCAGTACTTC	CASSLDPRTSGDYEQYF
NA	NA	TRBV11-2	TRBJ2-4	TGTGCCAGCAGAACCGGGGTTGACAAAAACATTCAGTACTTC	CASRTGVDKNIQYF
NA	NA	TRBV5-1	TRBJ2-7	TGCGCCAGCAGCTTGCAAGGACAGTATGCCTACGAGCAGTACTTC	CASSLQGQYAYEQYF
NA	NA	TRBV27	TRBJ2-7	TGTGCCAGCAGTTTATCCACAGCTCCCTACGAGCAGTACTTC	CASSLSTAPYEQYF
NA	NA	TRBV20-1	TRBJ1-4	TGCAGTGCTAGTCCCGGGACTCAACTGTTTTTT	CSASPGTQLFF
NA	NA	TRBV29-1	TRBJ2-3	TGCAGCGTCCAGAAGATGGGGCCAGATACGCAGTATTTT	CSVQKMGPDTQYF
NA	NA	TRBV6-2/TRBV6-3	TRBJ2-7	TGTGCCAGTAGCTTTACCTACGAGCAGTACTTC	CASSFTYEQYF
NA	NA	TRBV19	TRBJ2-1	TGTGCCAGTAGTATCCCGGCCAGGGTGGATGAGCAGTTCTTC	CASSIPARVDEQFF
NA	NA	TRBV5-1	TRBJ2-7	TGCGCCAGCAGCCCTCGGGGGGCCACCTACGAGCAGTACTTC	CASSPRGATYEQYF
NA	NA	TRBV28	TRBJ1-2	TGTGCCAGCAGTTTCCCCCTCTCTCAGGGCCCTGGCTACACCTTC	CASSFPLSQGPGYTF
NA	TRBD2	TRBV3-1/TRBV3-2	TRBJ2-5	TGTGCCAGCAGCCAGGGCGGGGGGACACAAGAGACCCAGTACTTC	CASSQGGGTQETQYF